This T cell receptor (beta chain) is drawn from a study of ipilimumab plus nivolumab after autologous stem cell transplantation. This CDR3 spans 15 amino acids. Germline V gene data show CDR1 as SGHAT and CDR2 as FQNNGV. Trimming took 0 bases from V and 0 from J, leaving 8 bases between them. Assay used: immunoSEQ multiplex PCR; TCRdb lists only in-frame clones, some missing. The table has fewer than 95,000 clones, over 80% seen once. The receptor was derived from a male donor with diffuse large B-cell lymphoma. This sample comprised PBMCs, obtained in a trial of ipilimumab plus nivolumab as post-transplant consolidation. This sequence joins TRBV11-2 and TRBJ1-1, with D hard to call. The CDR3 coding sequence is TGTGCCAGCAGCTTAGATCTCAGCCTGAACACTGAAGCTTTCTTT. Its translation: CASSLDLSLNTEAFF.